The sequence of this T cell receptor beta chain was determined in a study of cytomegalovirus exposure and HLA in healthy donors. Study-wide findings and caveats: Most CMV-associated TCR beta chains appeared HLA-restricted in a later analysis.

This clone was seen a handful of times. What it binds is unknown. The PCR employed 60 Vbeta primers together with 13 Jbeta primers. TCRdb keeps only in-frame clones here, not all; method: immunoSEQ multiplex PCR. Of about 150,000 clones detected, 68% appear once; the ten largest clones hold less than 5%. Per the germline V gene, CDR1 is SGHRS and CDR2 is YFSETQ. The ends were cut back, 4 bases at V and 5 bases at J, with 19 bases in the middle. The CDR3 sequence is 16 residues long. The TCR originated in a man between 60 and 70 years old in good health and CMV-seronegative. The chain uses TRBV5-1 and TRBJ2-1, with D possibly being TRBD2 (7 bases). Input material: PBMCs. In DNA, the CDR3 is TGCGCCAGCAGCCCGACTGTGGCGGGGGCCCACAATGAGCAGTTCTTC. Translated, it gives CASSPTVAGAHNEQFF.